The rows below give T cell receptor beta chains drawn from one sample of a study of cytomegalovirus exposure and HLA in healthy donors. Some clones are missing from TCRdb's copy, which holds only in-frame ones; the method was immunoSEQ multiplex PCR. The data show about 200,000 clones, with around four fifths seen just once and about 2.5% held by the top ten. Sequencing was carried out using PBMCs. These receptors originate from a woman in her thirties or forties in good health and CMV-seronegative. Each CDR3 is given with its conserved first and last residue. D genes are given only for firm matches. Clone size, where shown, is once, few, many, or a class for clones that have expanded.

TRBV5-1,.,TRBD1,TRBJ2-3,TGCGCCAGCAGCTCGGGACAGGGAAGGAATACGCAGTATTTT,CASSSGQGRNTQYF
TRBV19,.,.,TRBJ1-5,TGTGCCAGTAGTATACAGGCAGGGAGCAATCAGCCCCAGCATTTT,CASSIQAGSNQPQHF
TRBV19,.,.,TRBJ1-1,TGTGCCAGTAGTATGGGGCTGTCACACAGTATGGGCTTCGGCACTGAAGCTTTCTTT,CASSMGLSHSMGFGTEAFF
TRBV7-9,.,.,TRBJ2-2,TGTGCCAGCAGCCCTACTCCGGGGACCGGGGAGCTGTTTTTT,CASSPTPGTGELFF
TRBV27,.,TRBD1,TRBJ1-1,TGTGCCAGCAGGGGGCAGGGGGCCCCGAACACTGAAGCTTTCTTT,CASRGQGAPNTEAFF
TRBV6-1,.,TRBD2,TRBJ2-4,TGTGCCAGCAGTGAACCCGGGACTAGCGTGAACATTCAGTACTTC,CASSEPGTSVNIQYF
TRBV7-2,once,.,TRBJ1-1,TGTGCCAGCAGTCGTTCGAGTGCGAACACTGAAGCTTTCTTT,CASSRSSANTEAFF
TRBV6-5,.,.,TRBJ1-3,TGTGCCAGCAGTTTGGGGGGGACCGCGCCTCACACCATATATTTT,CASSLGGTAPHTIYF
TRBV27,.,.,TRBJ1-5,TGTGCCAGCAGTTACGCTGGGGGGCAGCCCCAGCATTTT,CASSYAGGQPQHF
TRBV28,.,TRBD1,TRBJ2-7,TGTGCCAGCAGTTCCCCCGGGCAGGGGGCGAACGAGCAGTACTTC,CASSSPGQGANEQYF
TRBV5-5,.,TRBD2,TRBJ2-3,TGTGCCAGCGGGTTTTTTAGCGGGAGTAGCGCAGATACGCAGTATTTT,CASGFFSGSSADTQYF
TRBV15,once,.,TRBJ1-1,TGTGCCACCAGCAGAGTCGAGGGAAGGGCTTTCTTT,CATSRVEGRAFF
TRBV27,.,.,TRBJ2-1,TGTGCCAGCAGTTGGAGTAGCGGATACAATGAGCAGTTCTTC,CASSWSSGYNEQFF
TRBV27,.,TRBD1,TRBJ1-2,TGTGCCAGCAGTTTTGGCAGGGGGCTTGACTATGGCTACACCTTC,CASSFGRGLDYGYTF
TRBV2,once,TRBD2,TRBJ2-7,TGTGCAGGGAGTGGAGCGGGAGTCACCTACGAGCAGTACTTC,CAGSGAGVTYEQYF
TRBV6-5,.,.,TRBJ2-3,TGTGCCAGCAGTTACTCCCCTGCCCGGTCAGATACGCAGTATTTT,CASSYSPARSDTQYF
TRBV6-5,once,.,TRBJ2-7,TGTGCCAGCAGGCCCGACAGGAGGAGCTCCTACGAGCAGTACTTC,CASRPDRRSSYEQYF
TRBV18,.,.,TRBJ1-1,TGTGCCAGCTCACCATGGAGGGTGAACACTGAAGCTTTCTTT,CASSPWRVNTEAFF
TRBV6-5,.,TRBD1,TRBJ1-5,TGTGCCAGCAGACCGGGACAGCTCAATCAGCCCCAGCATTTT,CASRPGQLNQPQHF
TRBV5-1,.,.,TRBJ1-3,TGCGCCAGCAGCCTAGGACAGGGAAACACCATATATTTT,CASSLGQGNTIYF
TRBV7-9,once,TRBD1,TRBJ1-5,TGTGCCAGCAGCTCAACGACAGGGGCCAGCAATCAGCCCCAGCATTTT,CASSSTTGASNQPQHF
TRBV15,.,TRBD1,TRBJ1-1,TGTGCCACCAGCAGGCAGGGGGGAAACACTGAAGCTTTCTTT,CATSRQGGNTEAFF
TRBV7-2,.,.,TRBJ2-5,TGTGCCAGCAGCTTAAATCCGGTAGCGGACATTAGGGGGACCCAGTACTTC,CASSLNPVADIRGTQYF
TRBV2,.,.,TRBJ2-7,TGTGCCAGCAGTGGACACTACGAGCAGTACTTC,CASSGHYEQYF
TRBV19,.,TRBD1,TRBJ1-5,TGTGCCAGTAGGGGGACAGGGCCAAGTCAGCCCCAGCATTTT,CASRGTGPSQPQHF